These T cell receptor beta chains were read from a single sample in a study of CD8 T cells in Susac syndrome. TCRdb independently ran MiXCR on the immunoSEQ multiplex PCR reads; one entry per CDR3 protein. The sample carries approximately 190,000 distinct CDR3 sequences, roughly 92% recorded once. Specimen: CD4+ T cells from PBMCs. Receptors originate from a human donor in good health. The CDR3 runs from the conserved cysteine through the conserved F or W. The D gene is left open where the match is weak. A clone size is listed for some rows: how often the clone was seen (once, few, many), or a class if it is expanded.

-	TRBV12-5	TRBJ2-3	14	-	TGTGCTAGTGCCCTGAGCGAGGGTAGGGATACGCAGTATTTT	CASALSEGRDTQYF
-	TRBV9	TRBJ2-1	16	-	TGTGCCAGCAGCGTCACTCCCCTGGGCTCGTACAATGAGCAGTTCTTC	CASSVTPLGSYNEQFF
-	TRBV20-1	TRBJ2-3	16	-	TGCAGTGCTAGAGGAAGCACGGGTCATAGCACAGATACGCAGTATTTT	CSARGSTGHSTDTQYF
-	TRBV5-5	TRBJ2-7	15	-	TGTGCCAGCAGCCCCGAAGCAGGGGCGTTGAACGAGCAGTACTTC	CASSPEAGALNEQYF
-	TRBV5-1	TRBJ2-2	13	-	TGCGCCAGCACGGAGGGTGACACCGGGGAGCTGTTTTTT	CASTEGDTGELFF
-	TRBV4-2	TRBJ2-3	14	-	TGTGCCAGCAGCCCCCGGGGGAGCACAGATACGCAGTATTTT	CASSPRGSTDTQYF
-	TRBV13	TRBJ1-5	13	TRBD1	TGTGCCAGCAGCTCCCCGGGACAGCGCCCCTGGCATTTT	CASSSPGQRPWHF
-	TRBV7-7	TRBJ2-2	14	-	TGTGCTAGCAGCTTCTACGGACAGTCCGGGGAGCTGTTTTTT	CASSFYGQSGELFF
few	TRBV27	TRBJ2-7	15	-	TGTGCCAGCAGTTCTTTGGGCCGGTTCCCCTACGAGCAGTACTTC	CASSSLGRFPYEQYF
-	TRBV20-1	TRBJ2-4	15	-	TGCAGTGCTCGTCGGGATACAGGGGCCAAAAACATTCAGTACTTC	CSARRDTGAKNIQYF
-	TRBV14	TRBJ1-2	15	-	TGTGCCAGCAGCCAAGGGAGGGGATTTGACTATGGCTACACCTTC	CASSQGRGFDYGYTF
-	TRBV10-3	TRBJ2-3	16	TRBD2	TGTGCCATCAGTGGAACCGGGACTAGCTCGGCAGATACGCAGTATTTT	CAISGTGTSSADTQYF
-	TRBV7-2	TRBJ1-3	15	TRBD1	TGTGCCAGCAGCGTTGTCCCGGGACAGGGGAACACCATATATTTT	CASSVVPGQGNTIYF
-	TRBV6-4	TRBJ1-5	15	-	TGTGCCAGCAGTGAGCGATCAAGGACCCATCAGCCCCAGCATTTT	CASSERSRTHQPQHF
-	TRBV2	TRBJ1-4	15	TRBD1	TGTGCCAGCCGGGGACAGTTTGCAACTAATGAAAAACTGTTTTTT	CASRGQFATNEKLFF
-	TRBV19	TRBJ1-4	18	TRBD1	TGTGCCAGTAGTTCTCAAACAGGGGGAGTCGCAACTAATGAAAAACTGTTTTTT	CASSSQTGGVATNEKLFF
-	TRBV7-2	TRBJ2-3	13	-	TGTGCCAGCAGCCCAGAAGATTCGGATACGCAGTATTTT	CASSPEDSDTQYF
once	TRBV5-1	TRBJ1-4	14	-	TGCGCCAGCAGCTCGGGCTCGCCGGGGGAAAAACTGTTTTTT	CASSSGSPGEKLFF
-	TRBV30	TRBJ2-3	10	-	TGTGCCTGGAGTACAGATACGCAGTATTTT	CAWSTDTQYF
-	TRBV7-9	TRBJ1-1	19	-	TGTGCCAGCAGCCTGTGGGCTGGAGGAGCAGGGTATAAGAACACTGAAGCTTTCTTT	CASSLWAGGAGYKNTEAFF
-	TRBV9	TRBJ1-3	19	TRBD1	TGTGCCAGCAGCGTAGATCCCCGCGGGACAGGGGGCGGTGGAAACACCATATATTTT	CASSVDPRGTGGGGNTIYF
once	TRBV24-1	TRBJ1-5	17	-	TGTGCCACCAGTGACCCTAAGTTCGCTGGGGGCAATCAGCCCCAGCATTTT	CATSDPKFAGGNQPQHF
-	TRBV28	TRBJ1-2	14	-	TGTGCCAGCAGTTTATTCGGGGGCAGGTATGGCTACACCTTC	CASSLFGGRYGYTF